This TCR beta chain was captured by sequencing in a study of monozygotic twins with cystic fibrosis. Findings and caveats of the study: No link emerged between shared CDR3 counts and age, concordance or severity.

Assay: immunoSEQ multiplex PCR; the TCRdb copy retains only in-frame clones and omits some. The sample yields around 17,000 clones, 96% seen once. Comments on this clone: Its antigen remains unknown.

Trimming left V 7 bases short and J 10 bases short, with 23 bases between. Germline V gene data show CDR1 as MDHEN and CDR2 as SYDVKM. The CDR3 is made up of 15 amino acids. The sample was blood. This chain uses TRBV28 with TRBJ1-5; no clear D gene. The source is a girl under 10 years old with cystic fibrosis. CDR3 region: CASTLDTGSFRPQHF. The CDR3 DNA reads TGTGCCAGCACCCTCGACACGGGAAGCTTCAGACCCCAGCATTTT.